The sequence of this T cell receptor (beta chain) was determined in a study of molecular identifiers for immune sequencing clone quantification. CDR1 and CDR2 from the germline V gene are LGHNA and YSLEER. The V and J ends lost 0 bases and 9 bases respectively, with 14 bases between them. CDR3 size: 14 residues. TCRdb independently ran MiXCR on the PCR reads; one entry per CDR3 protein. The data show under 800,000 distinct CDR3 sequences, 25% seen once. The sequenced sample consisted of naive CD8+ T cells from blood, with Jurkat cell RNA spiked in. Stated subset: FACS-sorted CD8+CD4-CCR7+CD45RA+ naive T cells. The sequence was collected from a human donor in good health. Some libraries in this study had Jurkat cell RNA spiked in. The chain is built from TRBV4-3 and TRBJ1-2, with D unclear. The CDR3 sequence is CASSQDRGLDRYTF. The CDR3 DNA reads as TGCGCCAGCAGCCAAGATCGCGGACTGGATCGCTACACCTTC.